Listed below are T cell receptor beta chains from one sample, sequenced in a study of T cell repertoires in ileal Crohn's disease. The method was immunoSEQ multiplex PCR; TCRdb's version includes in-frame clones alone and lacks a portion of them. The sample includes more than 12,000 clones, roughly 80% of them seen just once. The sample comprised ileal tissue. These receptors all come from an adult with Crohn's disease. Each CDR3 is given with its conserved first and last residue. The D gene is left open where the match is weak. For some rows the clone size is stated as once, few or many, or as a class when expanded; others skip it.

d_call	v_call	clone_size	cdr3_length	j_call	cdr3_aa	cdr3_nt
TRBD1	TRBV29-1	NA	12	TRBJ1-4	CSVGQGVEKLFF	TGCAGCGTTGGACAGGGGGTCGAAAAACTGTTTTTT
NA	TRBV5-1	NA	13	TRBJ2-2	CASSANSPGELFF	TGCGCCAGCAGCGCGAATAGCCCCGGGGAGCTGTTTTTT
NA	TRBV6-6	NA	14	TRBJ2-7	CASSNWAGQYEQYF	TGTGCCAGCAGTAACTGGGCGGGGCAATACGAGCAGTACTTC
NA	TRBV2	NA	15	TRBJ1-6	CASSVGTLNNSPLHF	TGTGCCAGCAGCGTCGGGACTCTAAATAATTCACCCCTCCACTTT
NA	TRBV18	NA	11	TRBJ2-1	CASSPGGEQFF	TGTGCCAGCTCACCAGGTGGCGAGCAGTTCTTC
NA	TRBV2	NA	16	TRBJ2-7	CASSEYGSFLSYEQYF	TGTGCCAGCAGTGAATATGGCAGTTTCTTATCCTACGAGCAGTACTTC
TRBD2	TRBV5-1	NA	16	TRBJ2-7	CASSLEGSGRGGEQYF	TGCGCCAGCAGCTTGGAAGGCTCCGGGAGGGGTGGCGAGCAGTACTTC
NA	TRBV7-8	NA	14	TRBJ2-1	CASSTATAYNEQFF	TGTGCCAGCAGCACAGCCACGGCCTACAATGAGCAGTTCTTC
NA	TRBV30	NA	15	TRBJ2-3	CAWSASQGRIDTQYF	TGTGCCTGGAGCGCATCACAGGGTAGAATCGATACGCAGTATTTT
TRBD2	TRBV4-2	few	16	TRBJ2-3	CASSPLGGRGTDTQYF	TGTGCCAGCAGCCCCTTGGGCGGGAGAGGCACAGATACGCAGTATTTT
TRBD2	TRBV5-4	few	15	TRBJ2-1	CASSRGGGLGNEQFF	TGTGCCAGCAGCAGGGGCGGGGGGCTCGGCAATGAGCAGTTCTTC
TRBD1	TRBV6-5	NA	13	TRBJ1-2	CASSWGQGRGYTF	TGTGCCAGCAGTTGGGGACAGGGTCGCGGCTACACCTTC
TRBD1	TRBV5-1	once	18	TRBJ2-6	CASSATGGRFAGANVLTF	TGCGCCAGCAGCGCTACAGGGGGCCGTTTCGCTGGGGCCAACGTCCTGACTTTC
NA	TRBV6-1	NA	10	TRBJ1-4	CASMREKLFF	TGTGCCAGCATGCGCGAAAAACTGTTTTTT
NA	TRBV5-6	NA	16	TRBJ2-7	CASSLGVDRTSYEQYF	TGTGCCAGCAGCTTGGGCGTGGACAGAACGTCCTACGAGCAGTACTTC
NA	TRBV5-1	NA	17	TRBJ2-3	CASSLYLAGLSTDTQYF	TGCGCCAGCAGCTTGTACCTTGCGGGGTTAAGCACAGATACGCAGTATTTT
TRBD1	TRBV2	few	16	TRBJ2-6	CACRDRGRTGANVLTF	TGTGCCTGTAGGGACAGGGGAAGGACTGGGGCCAACGTCCTGACTTTC
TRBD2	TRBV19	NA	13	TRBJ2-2	CASTGTRGGELFF	TGTGCCAGTACCGGGACTAGGGGCGGGGAGCTGTTTTTT
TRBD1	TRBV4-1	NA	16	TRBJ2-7	CASSPGNRDRVYEQYF	TGCGCCAGCAGCCCCGGGAATAGGGACAGGGTCTACGAGCAGTACTTC
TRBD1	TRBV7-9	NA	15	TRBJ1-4	CASSRQTGSGEKLFF	TGTGCCAGCAGCCGTCAGACAGGGTCAGGTGAAAAACTGTTTTTT
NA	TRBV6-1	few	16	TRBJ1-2	CASSALRTGAAYGYTF	TGTGCCAGCAGTGCGCTCCGGACGGGAGCTGCCTATGGCTACACCTTC
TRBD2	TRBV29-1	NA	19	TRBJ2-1	CSVEGWTSGRESSYNEQFF	TGCAGCGTTGAGGGGTGGACTAGCGGGAGGGAAAGCTCCTACAATGAGCAGTTCTTC
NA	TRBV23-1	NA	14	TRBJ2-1	CASSQSEGGCEQFF	TGCGCCAGCAGTCAATCGGAGGGCGGATGTGAGCAGTTCTTC
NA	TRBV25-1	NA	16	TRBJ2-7	CASSERADRSHYEQYF	TGTGCCAGCAGTGAACGGGCAGACAGGTCCCACTACGAGCAGTACTTC
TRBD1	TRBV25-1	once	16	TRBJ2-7	CASSESWTGGTDEQYF	TGTGCCAGCAGTGAATCCTGGACAGGGGGTACGGACGAGCAGTACTTC
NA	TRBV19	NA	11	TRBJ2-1	CASRKGYEQFF	TGTGCCAGTAGAAAGGGGTATGAGCAGTTCTTC
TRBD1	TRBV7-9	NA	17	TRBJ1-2	CASSLAPRQGSNYGYTF	TGTGCCAGCAGCTTAGCCCCGAGACAGGGATCTAACTATGGCTACACCTTC
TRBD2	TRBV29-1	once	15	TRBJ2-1	CSVASGTDSYNEQFF	TGCAGCGTTGCTAGCGGGACAGACTCCTACAATGAGCAGTTCTTC
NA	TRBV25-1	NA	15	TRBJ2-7	CASLLGHRTSYEQYF	TGTGCCAGCCTATTGGGACACAGGACGTCCTACGAGCAGTACTTC
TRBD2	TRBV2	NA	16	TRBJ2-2	CASSARGLANTGELFF	TGTGCCAGCAGCGCCCGGGGACTAGCGAACACCGGGGAGCTGTTTTTT
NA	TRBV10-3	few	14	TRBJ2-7	CAISDLGTSYEQYF	TGTGCCATCAGTGATCTTGGGACATCTTACGAGCAGTACTTC
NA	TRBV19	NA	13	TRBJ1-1	CASSNSLNTEAFF	TGTGCCAGTAGTAACAGTTTGAACACTGAAGCTTTCTTT
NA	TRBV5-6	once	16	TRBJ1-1	CASSLVARGWNTEAFF	TGTGCCAGCAGCTTGGTCGCCAGGGGTTGGAACACTGAAGCTTTCTTT
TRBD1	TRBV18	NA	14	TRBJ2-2	CASPGQVNTGELFF	TGTGCCAGCCCGGGACAGGTGAACACCGGGGAGCTGTTTTTT
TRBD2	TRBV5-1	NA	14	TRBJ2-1	CASSIRTSGIEQFF	TGCGCCAGCAGCATACGGACTAGCGGGATTGAGCAGTTCTTC
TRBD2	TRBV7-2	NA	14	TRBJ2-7	CASSRSGGAFEQYF	TGTGCCAGCAGCCGAAGCGGGGGGGCCTTCGAGCAGTACTTC
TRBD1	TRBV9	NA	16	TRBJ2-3	CASSVGDRRLTDTQYF	TGTGCCAGCAGCGTAGGGGACAGGCGACTCACAGATACGCAGTATTTT
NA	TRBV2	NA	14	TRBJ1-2	CASSLQGTNYGYTF	TGTGCCAGCAGCCTCCAGGGAACGAACTATGGCTACACCTTC
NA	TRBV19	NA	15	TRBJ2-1	CASKFDRSSYNEQFF	TGTGCCAGTAAATTTGACAGGAGCTCCTACAATGAGCAGTTCTTC
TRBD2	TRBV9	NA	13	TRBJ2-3	CASSPSGGDTQYF	TGTGCCAGCAGCCCTAGCGGGGGGGATACGCAGTATTTT
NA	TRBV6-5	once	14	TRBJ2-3	CASSYPDGTDTQYF	TGTGCCAGCAGTTACCCTGACGGGACAGATACGCAGTATTTT
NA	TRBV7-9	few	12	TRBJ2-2	CAGGGDTGELFF	TGTGCCGGCGGGGGCGACACCGGGGAGCTGTTTTTT
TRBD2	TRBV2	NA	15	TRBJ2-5	CASSADPGLLETQYF	TGTGCCAGCAGTGCTGATCCGGGACTACTGGAGACCCAGTACTTC
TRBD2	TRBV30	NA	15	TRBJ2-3	CAWKRAREFADTQYF	TGTGCCTGGAAACGGGCGCGGGAGTTCGCAGATACGCAGTATTTT
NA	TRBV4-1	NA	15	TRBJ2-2	CASSPQAVTTGELFF	TGCGCCAGCAGCCCACAAGCGGTAACGACCGGGGAGCTGTTTTTT
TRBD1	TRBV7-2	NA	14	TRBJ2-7	CASSSTGDPYEQYF	TGTGCCAGCAGCTCCACAGGGGACCCCTACGAGCAGTACTTC